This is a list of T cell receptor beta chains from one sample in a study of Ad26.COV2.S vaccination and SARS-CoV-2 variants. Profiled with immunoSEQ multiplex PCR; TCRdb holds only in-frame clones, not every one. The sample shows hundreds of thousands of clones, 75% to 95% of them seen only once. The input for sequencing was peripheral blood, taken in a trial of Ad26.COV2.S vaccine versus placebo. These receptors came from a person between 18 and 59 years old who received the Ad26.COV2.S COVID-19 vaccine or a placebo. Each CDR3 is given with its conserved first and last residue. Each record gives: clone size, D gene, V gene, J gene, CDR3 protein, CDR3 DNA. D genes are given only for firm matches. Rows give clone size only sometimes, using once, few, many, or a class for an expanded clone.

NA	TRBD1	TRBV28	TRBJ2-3	CASSAQGAGTDTQYF	TGTGCCAGCAGCGCACAGGGGGCAGGCACAGATACGCAGTATTTT
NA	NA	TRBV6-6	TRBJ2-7	CASSPLGSYIYEQYF	TGTGCCAGCAGTCCCCTAGGGAGTTACATCTACGAGCAGTACTTC
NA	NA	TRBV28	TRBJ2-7	CASSPDLIIYEQYF	TGTGCCAGCAGTCCCGACCTAATAATCTACGAGCAGTACTTC
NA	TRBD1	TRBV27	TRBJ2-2	CASSLSGGAITGELFF	TGTGCCAGCAGTTTATCAGGGGGCGCGATCACCGGGGAGCTGTTTTTT
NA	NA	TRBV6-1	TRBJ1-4	CASSEGTFNEKLFF	TGTGCCAGCAGTGAAGGGACTTTTAATGAAAAACTGTTTTTT
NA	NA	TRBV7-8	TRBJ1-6	CASSPPLRNRDGINSPLHF	TGTGCCAGCAGCCCTCCCCTCAGGAACCGGGACGGAATTAATTCACCCCTCCACTTT
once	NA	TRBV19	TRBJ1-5	CASRTGTQNQPQHF	TGTGCCAGTAGGACCGGGACACAAAATCAGCCCCAGCATTTT
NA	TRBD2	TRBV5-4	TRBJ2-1	CASSPAGRAGTHNEQFF	TGTGCCAGCAGCCCTGCAGGTCGAGCGGGAACCCACAATGAGCAGTTCTTC
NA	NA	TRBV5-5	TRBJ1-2	CASSSQVDTGYTF	TGTGCCAGCAGCTCACAGGTCGACACTGGCTACACCTTC
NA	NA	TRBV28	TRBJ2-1	CASSLAVLSSYNEQFF	TGTGCCAGCAGTTTAGCGGTATTAAGCTCCTACAATGAGCAGTTCTTC
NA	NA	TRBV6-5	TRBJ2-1	CASSYSTGEQSNEQFF	TGTGCCAGCAGTTACTCGACGGGGGAACAGAGCAATGAGCAGTTCTTC
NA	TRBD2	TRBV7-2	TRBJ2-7	CASSRGLAGSSYEQYF	TGTGCCAGCAGCCGGGGACTAGCGGGAAGCTCCTACGAGCAGTACTTC
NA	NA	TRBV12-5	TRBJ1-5	CASGLMSNQPQHF	TGTGCTAGTGGTTTGATGTCGAATCAGCCCCAGCATTTT
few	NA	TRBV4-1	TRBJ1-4	CASSQVNMGFATNEKLFF	TGCGCCAGCAGCCAAGTAAATATGGGGTTTGCAACTAATGAAAAACTGTTTTTT
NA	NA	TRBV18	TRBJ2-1	CASSPGYNEQFF	TGTGCCAGCTCACCAGGGTACAATGAGCAGTTCTTC
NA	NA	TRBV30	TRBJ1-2	CAWSGALTEGYTF	TGTGCCTGGAGTGGGGCCCTGACGGAAGGCTACACCTTC
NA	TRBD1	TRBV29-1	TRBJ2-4	CSVELGQGIGKNIQYF	TGCAGCGTTGAGCTGGGACAGGGGATCGGCAAAAACATTCAGTACTTC
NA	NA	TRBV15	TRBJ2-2	CATSPSRASGELFF	TGTGCCACCAGCCCATCTAGGGCCTCCGGGGAGCTGTTTTTT
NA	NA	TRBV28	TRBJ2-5	CASQLRETQYF	TGTGCCAGCCAGCTGAGGGAGACCCAGTACTTC
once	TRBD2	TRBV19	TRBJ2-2	CASSTQGIASGFNTGELFF	TGTGCCAGTAGTACACAGGGTATCGCTAGCGGGTTCAACACCGGGGAGCTGTTTTTT
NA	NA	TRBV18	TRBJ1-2	CASSGYRGAGGYTF	TGTGCCAGCTCAGGGTATAGGGGAGCTGGTGGCTACACCTTC
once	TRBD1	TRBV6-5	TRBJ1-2	CASSYQGEGYGYTF	TGTGCCAGCAGTTACCAGGGGGAGGGCTATGGCTACACCTTC
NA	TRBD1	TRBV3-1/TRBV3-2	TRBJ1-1	CASSQQTQGAGTEAFF	TGTGCCAGCAGCCAACAGACTCAGGGGGCGGGCACTGAAGCTTTCTTT
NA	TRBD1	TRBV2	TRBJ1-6	CASSWDRVLLHF	TGTGCCAGCAGCTGGGACAGGGTCCTTCTCCACTTT
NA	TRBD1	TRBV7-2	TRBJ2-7	CASSQGQESYEQYF	TGTGCCAGCAGCCAGGGACAGGAATCCTACGAGCAGTACTTC
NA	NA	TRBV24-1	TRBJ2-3	CATSDGSTDTQYF	TGTGCCACCAGTGATGGGTCCACAGATACGCAGTATTTT
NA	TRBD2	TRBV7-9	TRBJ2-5	CASSSPGLNQETQYF	TGTGCCAGCAGCTCCCCGGGACTAAATCAAGAGACCCAGTACTTC
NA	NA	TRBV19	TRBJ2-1	CASSNQQGIEEQFF	TGTGCCAGTAGCAACCAACAGGGAATCGAAGAGCAGTTCTTC
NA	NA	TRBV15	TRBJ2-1	CATSRDGRGEQFF	TGTGCCACCAGCAGAGACGGACGAGGAGAGCAGTTCTTC
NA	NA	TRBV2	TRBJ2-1	CASSNNEQFF	TGTGCCAGCAGCAACAATGAGCAGTTCTTC
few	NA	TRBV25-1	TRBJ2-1	CASSGRYDKFSYNEQFF	TGTGCCAGCAGCGGCCGGTACGACAAGTTCTCCTACAATGAGCAGTTCTTC
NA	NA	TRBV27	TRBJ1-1	CASRVGANTEAFF	TGTGCCAGCAGAGTGGGCGCGAACACTGAAGCTTTCTTT
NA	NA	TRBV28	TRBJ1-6	CASSLGGSGSPLHF	TGTGCCAGCAGTTTAGGGGGGAGTGGTTCACCCCTCCACTTT
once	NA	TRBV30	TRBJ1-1	CAWTPQPNTEAFF	TGTGCCTGGACCCCTCAACCGAACACTGAAGCTTTCTTT
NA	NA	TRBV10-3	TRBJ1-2	CAISPLGTANYGYTF	TGTGCCATCAGCCCCCTCGGGACGGCTAACTATGGCTACACCTTC
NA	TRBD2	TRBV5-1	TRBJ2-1	CASRASGRYNEQFF	TGCGCCAGCAGGGCTAGCGGGCGGTACAATGAGCAGTTCTTC
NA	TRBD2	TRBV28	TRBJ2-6	CASSLLALAGNSGANVLTF	TGTGCCAGCAGTTTATTGGCCCTAGCGGGTAACTCTGGGGCCAACGTCCTGACTTTC
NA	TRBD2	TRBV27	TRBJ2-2	CASSLFKAGPSGGELFF	TGTGCCAGCAGTTTATTCAAAGCGGGACCGAGCGGCGGGGAGCTGTTTTTT
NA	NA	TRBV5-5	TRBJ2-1	CASSRNNEQFF	TGTGCCAGCAGCCGAAACAATGAGCAGTTCTTC
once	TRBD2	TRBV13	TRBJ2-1	CASSISGTSGYTSYNEQFF	TGTGCCAGCAGCATATCCGGGACTAGCGGATACACCTCCTACAATGAGCAGTTCTTC